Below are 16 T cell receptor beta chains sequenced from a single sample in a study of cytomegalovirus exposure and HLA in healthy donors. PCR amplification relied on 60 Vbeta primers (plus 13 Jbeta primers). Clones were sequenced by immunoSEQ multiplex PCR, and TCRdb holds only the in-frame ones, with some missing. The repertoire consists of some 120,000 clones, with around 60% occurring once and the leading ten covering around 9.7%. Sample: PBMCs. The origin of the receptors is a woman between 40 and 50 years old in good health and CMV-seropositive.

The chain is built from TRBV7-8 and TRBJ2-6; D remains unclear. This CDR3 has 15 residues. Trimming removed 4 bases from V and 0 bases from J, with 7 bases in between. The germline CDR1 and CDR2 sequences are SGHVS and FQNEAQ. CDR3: CASSYIFSGANVLTF. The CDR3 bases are TGTGCCAGCAGCTACATATTCTCTGGGGCCAACGTCCTGACTTTC.

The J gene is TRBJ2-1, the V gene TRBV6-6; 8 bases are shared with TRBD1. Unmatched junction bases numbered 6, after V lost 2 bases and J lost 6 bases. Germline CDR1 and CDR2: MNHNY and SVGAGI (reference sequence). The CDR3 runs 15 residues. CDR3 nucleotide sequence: TGTGCCAGCAGTTACGTTGGACAGGGTAGCAATGAGCAGTTCTTC. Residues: CASSYVGQGSNEQFF.

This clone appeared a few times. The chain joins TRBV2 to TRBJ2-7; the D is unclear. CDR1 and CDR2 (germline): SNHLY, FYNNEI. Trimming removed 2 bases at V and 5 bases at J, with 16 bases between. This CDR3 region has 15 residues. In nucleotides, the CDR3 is TGTGCCAGCAGTGAATTAAACAGTCTTAGAGACGAGCAGTACTTC. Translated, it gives CASSELNSLRDEQYF.

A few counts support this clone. DNA of the CDR3: TGTGCCAGCTCACCCCAGGGGACGGGGACTGAAGCTTTCTTT. Amino acids: CASSPQGTGTEAFF. V usage is TRBV18 and J usage is TRBJ1-1; perhaps TRBD1 as D (6 bases). Trimming cost V 3 bases and J 5 bases, with 13 bases left between them. The CDR3 loop spans 14 amino acids. Per the germline V gene, CDR1 is KGHSH and CDR2 is LQKENI.

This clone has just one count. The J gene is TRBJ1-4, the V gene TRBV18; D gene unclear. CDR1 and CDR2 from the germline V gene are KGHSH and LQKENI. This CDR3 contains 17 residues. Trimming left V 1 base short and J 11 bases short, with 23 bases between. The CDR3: CASSPLSYVGGIEKLFF. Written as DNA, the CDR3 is TGTGCCAGCTCACCACTCTCTTACGTCGGAGGGATTGAGAAACTGTTTTTT.

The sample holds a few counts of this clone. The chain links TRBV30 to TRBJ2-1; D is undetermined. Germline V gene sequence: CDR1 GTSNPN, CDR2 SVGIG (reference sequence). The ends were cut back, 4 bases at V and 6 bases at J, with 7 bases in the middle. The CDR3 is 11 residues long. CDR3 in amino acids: CAWTYGNEQFF. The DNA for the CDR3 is TGTGCCTGGACCTATGGCAATGAGCAGTTCTTC.

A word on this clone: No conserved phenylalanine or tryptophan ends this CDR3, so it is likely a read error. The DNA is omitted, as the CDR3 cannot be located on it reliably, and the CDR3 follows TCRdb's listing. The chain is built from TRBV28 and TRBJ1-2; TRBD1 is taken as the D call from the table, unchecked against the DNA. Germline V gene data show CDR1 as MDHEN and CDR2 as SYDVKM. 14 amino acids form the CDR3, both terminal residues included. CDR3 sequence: CASSYHPPGQARFY.

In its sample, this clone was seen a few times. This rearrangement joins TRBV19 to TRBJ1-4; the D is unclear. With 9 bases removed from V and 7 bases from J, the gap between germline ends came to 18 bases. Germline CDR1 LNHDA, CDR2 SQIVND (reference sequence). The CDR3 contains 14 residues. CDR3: CASSERFYSEKLFF. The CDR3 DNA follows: TGTGCCAGCTCTGAAAGATTTTACAGTGAAAAACTGTTTTTT.

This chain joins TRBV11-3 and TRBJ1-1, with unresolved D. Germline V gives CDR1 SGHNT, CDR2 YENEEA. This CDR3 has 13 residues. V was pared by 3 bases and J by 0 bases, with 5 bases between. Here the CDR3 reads CASSFSVNTEAFF. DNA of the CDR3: TGTGCCAGCAGCTTCTCAGTGAACACTGAAGCTTTCTTT. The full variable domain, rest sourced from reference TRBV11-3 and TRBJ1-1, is EAGVVQSPRYKIIEKKQPVAFWCNPISGHNTLYWYLQNLGQGPELLIRYENEEAVDDSQLPKDRFSAERLKGVDSTLKIQPAELGDSAVYLCASSFSVNTEAFFGQGTRLTVV.

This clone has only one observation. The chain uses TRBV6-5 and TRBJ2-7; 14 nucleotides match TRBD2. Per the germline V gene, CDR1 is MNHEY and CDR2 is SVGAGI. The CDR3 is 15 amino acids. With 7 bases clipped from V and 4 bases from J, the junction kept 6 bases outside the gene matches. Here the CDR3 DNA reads TGTGCCAGCACTACAGGACTAGCGGGAGGTTACGAGCAGTACTTC. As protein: CASTTGLAGGYEQYF.

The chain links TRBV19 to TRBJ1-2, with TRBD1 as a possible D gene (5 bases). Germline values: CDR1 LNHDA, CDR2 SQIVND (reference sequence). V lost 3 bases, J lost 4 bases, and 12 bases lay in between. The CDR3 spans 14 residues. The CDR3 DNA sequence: TGTGCCAGTAGTATCTCAGGGCCAACCTATGGCTACACCTTC. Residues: CASSISGPTYGYTF.

The CDR3 DNA is TGTGCCAGCAGTCCGGGACTAGCGCAAGAGACCCAGTACTTC. Its protein product is CASSPGLAQETQYF. The chain uses TRBV2 and TRBJ2-5; 10 nucleotides match TRBD2. CDR3 length: 14 residues. From germline, CDR1 is SNHLY and CDR2 FYNNEI. The V gene end was trimmed by 5 bases and the J gene end by 2 bases; junction bases not matched to a gene: 2.

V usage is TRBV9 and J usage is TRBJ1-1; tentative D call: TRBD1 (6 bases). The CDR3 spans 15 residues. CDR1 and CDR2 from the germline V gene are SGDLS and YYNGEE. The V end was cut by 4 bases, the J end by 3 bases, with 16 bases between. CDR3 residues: CASSPLTGRDTEAFF. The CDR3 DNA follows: TGTGCCAGCAGCCCGCTAACAGGGCGGGACACTGAAGCTTTCTTT.

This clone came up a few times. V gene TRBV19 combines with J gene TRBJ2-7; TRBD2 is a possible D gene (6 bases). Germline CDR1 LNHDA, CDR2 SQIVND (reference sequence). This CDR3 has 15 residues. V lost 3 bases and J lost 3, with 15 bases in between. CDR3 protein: CASSIVGTPFYEQYF. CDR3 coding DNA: TGTGCCAGTAGTATCGTTGGGACTCCTTTCTACGAGCAGTACTTC.

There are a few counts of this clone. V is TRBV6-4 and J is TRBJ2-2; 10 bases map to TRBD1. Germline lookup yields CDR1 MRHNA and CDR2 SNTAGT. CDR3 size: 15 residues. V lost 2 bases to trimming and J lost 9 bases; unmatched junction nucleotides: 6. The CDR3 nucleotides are TGTGCCAGCAGTGACCGGACAGGGGGTTCTTGGGAGCTGTTTTTT. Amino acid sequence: CASSDRTGGSWELFF.

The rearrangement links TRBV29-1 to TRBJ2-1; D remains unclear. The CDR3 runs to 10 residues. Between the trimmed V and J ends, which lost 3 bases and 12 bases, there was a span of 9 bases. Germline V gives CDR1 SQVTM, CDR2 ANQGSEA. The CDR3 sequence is CSVEVAVQFF. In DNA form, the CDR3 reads TGCAGCGTTGAGGTGGCCGTGCAGTTCTTC.